The rows below give T cell receptor beta chains drawn from one sample of a study of blood T cells in healthy people across ages. TCRdb ran MiXCR on the 5' RACE reads and lists one entry per CDR3 protein. The sample consists of 700,000 to 850,000 distinct CDR3 sequences, about 55% of them appearing once. Specimen: blood. The source is an older man in good health. The CDR3 runs from the conserved cysteine through the conserved F or W. The D gene is left open where the match is weak. Not every row has a clone size; where given, it reads once, few, many or a size class.

v_gene	d_gene	j_gene	abundance	CDR3nt	CDR3aa
TRBV5-1	.	TRBJ2-7	few	TGCGCCAGCAGCTCGAGGGGGGGCCTCTCCTACGAGCAGTACTTC	CASSSRGGLSYEQYF
TRBV24-1	.	TRBJ2-2	once	TGTGCCACCAGTGATCCCACCCTCTCCGGGGAGCTGTTTTTT	CATSDPTLSGELFF
TRBV2	.	TRBJ2-5	.	TGTGCCAGCAGAGGTCTGGGAGAGACCCAGTACTTC	CASRGLGETQYF
TRBV27	TRBD2	TRBJ2-1	.	TGTGCCAGCAGTTTGTTAAGCGGGAGGGCCTCGTACAATGAGCAGTTCTTC	CASSLLSGRASYNEQFF
TRBV7-2	TRBD2	TRBJ2-7	.	TGTGCCAGCAGCCGAAACCTAGCGGGAGGGACCTACGAGCAGTACTTC	CASSRNLAGGTYEQYF
TRBV10-3	.	TRBJ1-5	.	TGTGCCATCAGTGAGTCCGGGACTAGCAATCAGCCCCAGCATTTT	CAISESGTSNQPQHF
TRBV11-1	TRBD2	TRBJ2-1	few	TGTGCCAGCAGCTTAGGACTAGCGGGAGTAGGGAATGAGCAGTTCTTC	CASSLGLAGVGNEQFF
TRBV5-6	.	TRBJ2-5	few	TGTGCCAGCAGCTTGGATACAGGCCCAGGAACCCAGTACTTC	CASSLDTGPGTQYF
TRBV10-2	.	TRBJ2-1	few	TGCGCCAGCAGTGACCAGCGGAGGGCCTTTAATGAGCAGTTCTTC	CASSDQRRAFNEQFF
TRBV7-8	.	TRBJ1-1	once	TGTGCCAGCAGCAGCCTTGTGGGCTTAATGAACACTGAAGCTTTCTTT	CASSSLVGLMNTEAFF
TRBV20-1	.	TRBJ2-3	few	TGCAGTCTTAGTGGGTTTAGGCAGGGACTCACAGATACGCAGTATTTT	CSLSGFRQGLTDTQYF
TRBV29-1	.	TRBJ1-1	few	TGCAGCGTTGAGGGTTCAGTTCCAGGAGAAGCTTTCTTT	CSVEGSVPGEAFF
TRBV9	.	TRBJ2-3	.	TGTGCCAGCAGCGGACGGAGGTCTCGGACAGATACGCAGTATTTT	CASSGRRSRTDTQYF
TRBV14	TRBD1	TRBJ1-2	few	TGTGCCAGCAGCCAAGGGACAGGGGCCTATGGCTACACCTTC	CASSQGTGAYGYTF
TRBV3-1	TRBD1	TRBJ2-5	.	TGTGCCAGCAGCCAGCTGGGACAGGGTCCAGAGACCCAGTACTTC	CASSQLGQGPETQYF
TRBV5-1	TRBD2	TRBJ2-1	few	TGCGCCAGCAGGTCGGAGGGACTAGCGAGGGAGCAGTTCTTC	CASRSEGLAREQFF
TRBV20-1	.	TRBJ2-1	.	TGCAGTGCTAGTGGGGGGGCCCAGTTCTTC	CSASGGAQFF
TRBV6-5	.	TRBJ2-5	.	TGTGCCAGCAGTTACTTAAGTCCAGGGACCCAGTACTTC	CASSYLSPGTQYF
TRBV5-6	TRBD1	TRBJ2-3	.	TGTGCCAGCAGCCCTATTCTGACAGGGTATAGCACAGATACGCAGTATTTT	CASSPILTGYSTDTQYF
TRBV3-1	.	TRBJ2-1	few	TGTGCCAGCAGCCAAGGGAACAGGTTTTACAATGAGCAGTTCTTC	CASSQGNRFYNEQFF
TRBV20-1	TRBD1	TRBJ2-5	.	TGCAGTGCTAGAGATCGACAGGGACCCTGGGAGACCCAGTACTTC	CSARDRQGPWETQYF
TRBV24-1	TRBD1	TRBJ2-4	.	TGTGCCACCAGTGATGACCAGGGGGCGGCCAAAAACATTCAGTACTTC	CATSDDQGAAKNIQYF
TRBV3-1	.	TRBJ2-3	.	TGTGCCAGCAGCCGCCAGGGGTTCTATGAATACGCGTATTTT	CASSRQGFYEYAYF
TRBV5-5	.	TRBJ2-5	.	TGTGCCAGCAGCTTGGGGACAAGTTTGGGGGAGCAGTACTTC	CASSLGTSLGEQYF
TRBV28	TRBD1	TRBJ2-2	few	TGTGCCAGCTCGAACAGGGGGCAGGGGGAGCTGTTTTTT	CASSNRGQGELFF
TRBV2	TRBD1	TRBJ2-7	.	TGTGCCACTGGACAGGTCTCCTACGAGCAGTACTTC	CATGQVSYEQYF
TRBV14	.	TRBJ1-1	few	TGTGCCAGCAGCCCGGGTTGGGGGGCCTCGAACACTGAAGCTTTCTTT	CASSPGWGASNTEAFF
TRBV2	.	TRBJ1-4	.	TGTGCCAGCACCGGGCAGGGGACTGAAAAACTGTTTTTT	CASTGQGTEKLFF
TRBV11-2	TRBD2	TRBJ2-6	.	TGTGCCAGCAGCTTAGGGGGCAGCGGGAGTACTGGGGCCAACGTCCTGACTTTC	CASSLGGSGSTGANVLTF
TRBV27	.	TRBJ1-5	.	TGTGCCAGCAGTTTGCATCGGGGGTCTAATCAGCCCCAGCATTTT	CASSLHRGSNQPQHF
TRBV9	TRBD2	TRBJ2-1	.	TGTGCCAGCAGCACCCGGCCGGGACTAGTAGGTAATGAGCAGTTCTTC	CASSTRPGLVGNEQFF
TRBV2	.	TRBJ2-5	once	TGTGCCAGCGGGGCGGGTCGGTACCAAGAGACCCAGTACTTC	CASGAGRYQETQYF
TRBV4-2	.	TRBJ1-1	.	TGTGCCAGCAGCCAAGATGTGGACGCTTTCTTT	CASSQDVDAFF
TRBV12-3/TRBV12-4	.	TRBJ1-2	few	TGTGCCAGCAGTTTTAGGGCAGCATACTATGGCTACACCTTC	CASSFRAAYYGYTF
TRBV4-2	TRBD2	TRBJ2-3	.	TGTGCCAGCAGCCAGGAGGGAGTAGCGGGAGGCAGCAGGACAGATACGCAGTATTTT	CASSQEGVAGGSRTDTQYF
TRBV29-1	TRBD1	TRBJ1-1	few	TGCAGCGTTCGGACAGGGGTGAACACTGAAGCTTTCTTT	CSVRTGVNTEAFF
TRBV4-1	.	TRBJ2-3	.	TGCGCCAGCAGCCTAAAAGCGGGTGATACGCAGTATTTT	CASSLKAGDTQYF
TRBV20-1	TRBD1	TRBJ2-5	few	TGCAGTGCCTCGGGACAGGGGGAGACCCAGTACTTC	CSASGQGETQYF
TRBV7-2	.	TRBJ2-7	.	TGTGCCAGCAGCTTAGGCGCCAGTTTGGTGTACGAGCAGTACTTC	CASSLGASLVYEQYF
TRBV9	.	TRBJ2-3	.	TGTGCCAGCAGCGTAGCACCGGGGTCTAGCACAGATACGCAGTATTTT	CASSVAPGSSTDTQYF
TRBV28	.	TRBJ2-1	.	TGTGCCAGCAGTTCTCCCGGGGAGCCGAGCTCCTACAATGAGCAGTTCTTC	CASSSPGEPSSYNEQFF
TRBV9	.	TRBJ2-7	few	TGTGCCAGCAGCCCCCGGGGTGCCCGAACCTACGAGCAGTACTTC	CASSPRGARTYEQYF
TRBV29-1	.	TRBJ1-4	few	TGCAGCGTTCGACGCCTTGTAGGAGAAAAACTGTTTTTT	CSVRRLVGEKLFF
TRBV12-3/TRBV12-4	.	TRBJ2-3	once	TGTGCCAGCAGTCTACCCGGACTTGGCGGATACGCGTATTTT	CASSLPGLGGYAYF
TRBV7-2	.	TRBJ1-1	few	TGTGCCAGCAGCCCACAACCCTACACTGAAGCTTTCTTT	CASSPQPYTEAFF
TRBV28	.	TRBJ1-6	.	TGTGCCAGCAGTTCGATGGGATATAATTCACCCCTCCACTTT	CASSSMGYNSPLHF
TRBV7-2	.	TRBJ2-7	.	TGTGCCAGCAGCTCTAGACGGGACCCCTCCTACGAGCAGTACTTC	CASSSRRDPSYEQYF
TRBV20-1	.	TRBJ1-1	.	TGCAGTGAGTCTCCCTTCGGGACTGAAGCTTTCTTT	CSESPFGTEAFF
TRBV20-1	.	TRBJ1-5	once	TGCAGTGCTAGAATCCGAGGTAGTAGCAATCAGCCCCAGCATTTT	CSARIRGSSNQPQHF
TRBV6-1	.	TRBJ2-7	few	TGTGCCAGCAGTGCCACCGTATCCGGAACCTACGAGCAGTACTTC	CASSATVSGTYEQYF
TRBV15	TRBD2	TRBJ2-7	.	TGTGCCACCAGCAGAGAACGACTAGCGGGAGACGAGCAGTACTTC	CATSRERLAGDEQYF